Shown below are 6 T cell receptor beta chains from a single sample sequenced in a study of blood T cell repertoires in COVID-19. The table came from immunoSEQ multiplex PCR; TCRdb's copy has only in-frame clones and leaves some out. The repertoire has fewer than 110,000 clones, approximately 90% of them found once; the top ten carry around 7%. Sequenced input: peripheral blood. All receptors derive from a man aged 50 to 60 with active or convalescent COVID-19.

This clone has just a few counts. The gene calls are TRBV11-2 and TRBJ1-1; possibly TRBD1 for D (5 bases). The length of the CDR3 is 13 residues. Germline assignment: CDR1 SGHAT and CDR2 FQNNGV. Deletions cut 6 bases from V and 5 bases from J, with 13 bases between. This chain's CDR3 is CASSPQGLTEAFF. CDR3 in DNA: TGTGCCAGCAGTCCGCAGGGTCTTACTGAAGCTTTCTTT.

In its sample, this clone was seen once. CDR3 nucleotide sequence: TGCGCCAGCAGCTTGGATTTAGGGTCCAGGGTCCAAGGCTACACCTTC. This gives the protein CASSLDLGSRVQGYTF. The J gene is TRBJ1-2, the V gene TRBV5-1; the D gene is possibly TRBD1 (5 bases). V lost 0 bases and J lost 8, with 20 bases in between. Per the germline V gene, CDR1 is SGHRS and CDR2 is YFSETQ. This CDR3 comprises 16 residues.

This chain joins TRBV7-2 and TRBJ2-3; the match to TRBD2 covers 12 bases. The CDR3 sequence is 15 residues long. V lost 6 bases to trimming and J lost 4 bases; unmatched junction nucleotides: 5. Per germline, CDR1 SGHTA and CDR2 FQGNSA. CDR3 nucleotides: TGTGCCAGCAGAGAACTAGCGGGAGGATCAGATACGCAGTATTTT. Translation: CASRELAGGSDTQYF.

The V call is TRBV27, the J call TRBJ1-6; 8 nucleotides agree with TRBD1. CDR3 size: 16 residues. Germline CDR1 and CDR2: MNHEY and SMNVEV (reference sequence). The J segment lost 9 bases and the V segment lost 2 bases, leaving 9 bases of the junction unmatched. CDR3 nucleotides: TGTGCCAGCAGTTTAACCTGGGACAGGTTGAGTTCACCCCTCCACTTT. This encodes CASSLTWDRLSSPLHF.

The rearrangement joins TRBV7-2 to TRBJ2-7; 9 bases map to TRBD1. After removal of 5 bases from V and 3 bases from J, the junction contained 11 bases not matched to a gene. The CDR3 extends over 16 amino acids. Germline values: CDR1 SGHTA, CDR2 FQGNSA. The CDR3 coding sequence is TGTGCCAGCAGCGAGCAGACAGGGGGAGGCCGCTACGAGCAGTACTTC. Its protein is CASSEQTGGGRYEQYF.

The chain combines TRBV4-2 with TRBJ2-4, with D possibly being TRBD2 (5 bases). The CDR3 runs to 14 residues. Germline V gene lookup returns CDR1 LGHNA and CDR2 YNFKEQ. Deletions cut 0 bases from V and 7 bases from J, with 10 bases between. As DNA, the CDR3 is TGTGCCAGCAGCCAAGAGAGGGTTAGGAACATTCAGTACTTC. Encoded protein: CASSQERVRNIQYF.